Below are 20 T cell receptor beta chains sequenced from a single sample in a study of T cell responses to AZD1222 COVID-19 vaccine. TCRdb keeps only in-frame clones here, not all; method: immunoSEQ multiplex PCR. The repertoire holds 200,000 or so clones, with over 80% as singletons. Sequenced here: peripheral blood, sampled on day 0 of MenACWY control vaccination. These receptors were obtained from an adult in good health.

This clone was counted once. The chain links TRBV12-3 or TRBV12-4 to TRBJ2-2, with D unresolved. Trimming removed 3 bases at V and 4 bases at J, with 6 bases between. CDR3 length: 13 residues. The chain's CDR3 is CASSLVSTGELFF. The CDR3 DNA reads as TGTGCCAGCAGTTTGGTGAGCACCGGGGAGCTGTTTTTT.

The rearrangement uses TRBV25-1 and TRBJ2-6; no reliable D call. V was cut by 3 bases and J by 3 bases, with 12 bases left in between. Germline lookup yields CDR1 MGHDK and CDR2 SYGVNS. The CDR3 sequence is 16 residues long. The CDR3: CASSEALPSGANVLTF. CDR3 DNA: TGTGCCAGCAGTGAGGCCCTACCGAGTGGGGCCAACGTCCTGACTTTC.

This chain connects TRBV28 to TRBJ1-5; D is unresolved. CDR1 and CDR2 (germline): MDHEN, SYDVKM. V was shortened by 2 bases and J by 2 bases, with 7 bases between the two germline ends. The CDR3 sequence is 14 residues long. The DNA of the CDR3 is TGTGCCAGCAGTTTAGGTACAGGCAATCAGCCCCAGCATTTT. It is translated as CASSLGTGNQPQHF.

The chain employs TRBV7-2 and TRBJ1-5; D remains unclear. Deletions cut 1 base from V and 11 bases from J, with 18 bases between. Germline-derived CDR1 and CDR2 are SGHTA and FQGNSA. This CDR3 comprises 15 residues. The CDR3 nucleotides read TGTGCCAGCAGCTTAGAGCCGTTTTTTCAATCAGCCCAGCATTTT. Its protein is CASSLEPFFQSAQHF.

The chain combines TRBV5-1 with TRBJ2-7; tentative D call: TRBD1 (5 bases). Germline loops: CDR1 SGHRS, CDR2 YFSETQ. The CDR3 is 13 amino acids. Trimming removed 0 bases at V and 9 bases at J, with 13 bases between. The CDR3: CASSLGSGQGQYF. CDR3 DNA sequence: TGCGCCAGCAGCTTGGGTTCAGGGCAAGGGCAGTACTTC.

The chain combines TRBV7-9 with TRBJ2-1, with D uncertain. Trimming left V 0 bases short and J 4 bases short, with 13 bases between. There are 16 residues in the CDR3. CDR1 is SEHNR, CDR2 FQNEAQ, per germline (reference sequence). CDR3 sequence: CASSLAKTPLYNEQFF. The CDR3 nucleotides are TGTGCCAGCAGCTTAGCGAAGACACCGCTTTACAATGAGCAGTTCTTC.

The rearrangement uses TRBV4-3 and TRBJ1-2, with 9 positions matching TRBD1. The CDR3 totals 14 residues. Trimming took 4 bases from V and 3 from J; bases not matched to a gene: 3. Germline CDR1 reads LGHNA; CDR2 reads YSLEER. For the CDR3, the DNA is TGCGCCAGCAGCCCAAGGACAGGGGACTATGGCTACACCTTC. Amino acids: CASSPRTGDYGYTF.

The rearrangement uses TRBV5-1 and TRBJ1-3, with a tentative D call TRBD1 (5 bases). CDR3 length equals 16 residues. Germline-derived CDR1 and CDR2 are SGHRS and YFSETQ. With 3 bases removed from V and 4 bases from J, the gap between germline ends came to 17 bases. The CDR3 DNA is TGCGCCAGCAGCTCTCTGGGACCTGCGTCGGGAAACACCATATATTTT. This sequence encodes CASSSLGPASGNTIYF.

This chain uses TRBV7-2 with TRBJ2-3, with D perhaps assigned TRBD1 or TRBD2 (6 bases each). V was clipped by 1 base and J by 5 bases, with 16 bases between them. The CDR3 length is 16 residues. Germline CDR1 SGHTA, CDR2 FQGNSA. The CDR3 coding sequence is TGTGCCAGCAGCTTAGTGGACGGGGGCAATGGAGATACGCAGTATTTT. It is translated as CASSLVDGGNGDTQYF.

On this clone itself: The sample holds other DNA sequences that translate to the same CDR3. This chain joins TRBV19 and TRBJ2-2, with TRBD2 matching over 12 bases. This CDR3 comprises 17 residues. J was trimmed by 3 bases and V by 4 bases; bases with no gene match: 6. Germline V gives CDR1 LNHDA, CDR2 SQIVND (reference sequence). CDR3 coding DNA: TGTGCCAGTAGTACCCGACTAGCGGGGGCGTACACCGGGGAGCTGTTTTTT. Protein: CASSTRLAGAYTGELFF.

The V gene is TRBV30, the J gene TRBJ2-7, with D tentatively TRBD2 (6 bases). V lost 2 bases, J lost 3 bases, and 14 bases lay in between. Per the germline V gene, CDR1 is GTSNPN and CDR2 is SVGIG (reference sequence). CDR3 length: 14 residues. In nucleotides, the CDR3 is TGTGCCTGGAGTCCCGGGGGAGGCCGCTACGAGCAGTACTTC. This gives the protein CAWSPGGGRYEQYF.

This sequence joins TRBV19 and TRBJ2-1, with TRBD2 matching 12 bases. V lost 4 bases, J lost 0 bases, and 10 bases stayed unmatched. Germline CDR1 reads LNHDA; CDR2 reads SQIVND (reference sequence). CDR3 length equals 19 residues. The CDR3 loop is CASSRGLAGLPGSYNEQFF. The CDR3 DNA sequence: TGTGCCAGTAGTAGGGGACTAGCGGGCCTGCCGGGCTCCTACAATGAGCAGTTCTTC.

V gene TRBV11-2 combines with J gene TRBJ1-4; a weak D match, TRBD1 (6 bases). Germline V gene lookup returns CDR1 SGHAT and CDR2 FQNNGV. CDR3 length equals 15 residues. Trimming removed 6 bases from V and 5 bases from J, with 16 bases in between. CDR3 residues: CASSQGQGLNEKLFF. The DNA for the CDR3 is TGTGCCAGCAGTCAGGGCCAGGGGCTGAATGAAAAACTGTTTTTT. Variable domain in full (rest from reference TRBV11-2 and TRBJ1-4): EAGVAQSPRYKIIEKRQSVAFWCNPISGHATLYWYQQILGQGPKLLIQFQNNGVVDDSQLPKDRFSAERLKGVDSTLKIQPAKLEDSAVYLCASSQGQGLNEKLFFGSGTQLSVL.

This chain uses TRBV5-8 with TRBJ1-3; no clear D. The CDR3 covers 16 residues. The ends were cut back, 0 bases at V and 0 bases at J, with 10 bases in the middle. Germline assignment: CDR1 SGHTS and CDR2 YDEGEE. The CDR3: CASSLDPPASGNTIYF. The DNA of the CDR3 is TGTGCCAGCAGCTTGGACCCCCCGGCCTCTGGAAACACCATATATTTT.

The chain uses TRBV11-2 and TRBJ1-1; TRBD1 might be the D (5 bases). Trimming removed 0 bases at V and 6 bases at J, with 8 bases between. This CDR3 has 13 residues. Germline values: CDR1 SGHAT, CDR2 FQNNGV. CDR3 in amino acids: CASSLDQGPEAFF. DNA for the CDR3: TGTGCCAGCAGCTTAGATCAGGGACCTGAAGCTTTCTTT.

The V call is TRBV6-5, the J call TRBJ1-2, with D possibly TRBD1 on 6 matching bases. The germline CDR1 and CDR2 sequences are MNHEY and SVGAGI. The CDR3 is 15 amino acids. The germline V and J ends were trimmed by 7 bases and 2 bases, with 17 bases remaining between them. CDR3 loop: CASTDGGQKNYGYTF. The DNA for the CDR3 is TGTGCCAGCACCGATGGGGGACAAAAGAACTATGGCTACACCTTC.

The V and J genes are TRBV30 and TRBJ1-1; D not certain. CDR3 length: 11 residues. V lost 8 bases and J lost 2, with 9 bases in between. Per the germline V gene, CDR1 is GTSNPN and CDR2 is SVGIG (reference sequence). CDR3 loop: CAHRVNTEAFF. The CDR3 region has the DNA TGTGCCCACCGGGTTAACACTGAAGCTTTCTTT.

V gene TRBV25-1 combines with J gene TRBJ2-1; D ambiguous. Deletions cut 1 base from V and 6 bases from J, with 10 bases between. The length of the CDR3 is 14 residues. Germline lookup yields CDR1 MGHDK and CDR2 SYGVNS. CDR3 sequence reads: CASSELTLPNEQFF. The CDR3 nucleotides read TGTGCCAGCAGTGAATTGACTCTTCCCAATGAGCAGTTCTTC.

The rearrangement joins TRBV7-9 to TRBJ1-1; D is possibly TRBD1 (5 bases). The CDR3 loop spans 16 amino acids. Germline V CDR1 and CDR2: SEHNR, FQNEAQ (reference sequence). The V and J ends lost 5 bases and 0 bases respectively, with 16 bases between them. CDR3 sequence (DNA): TGTGCCAGCAGCCCAAGGGACGGATACATGAACACTGAAGCTTTCTTT. Protein: CASSPRDGYMNTEAFF.

V usage is TRBV27 and J usage is TRBJ2-7; D gene unclear. Trimming left V 5 bases short and J 4 bases short, with 9 bases between. The CDR3 spans 12 residues. CDR1 and CDR2 (germline): MNHEY, SMNVEV (reference sequence). DNA for the CDR3: TGTGCCAGCAGTCCTCCAGGATACGAGCAGTACTTC. Encoded protein: CASSPPGYEQYF.